The clone carrying this T cell receptor beta chain was found a few times. The antigen remains undetermined. The source of the sample is a study of T cells in Graves' hyperthyroidism and ophthalmopathy. Study findings and constraints: Ophthalmopathy prediction by the model preceded onset by a median roughly 6.3 months.

It was RNA transcripts that yielded the amplified TCR beta CDR3 regions. First-round RT-PCR targeting the TCR CDR3 was performed with the HTBI primer set. TCRdb recomputed calls from the multiplex PCR reads with MiXCR, one row per CDR3 protein. The data hold hundreds of thousands of distinct CDR3 sequences, with roughly 15% observed a single time. The source material was blood. This TCR was sampled from a woman between 18 and 29 years old with Graves' hyperthyroidism.

The CDR3 nucleotides are TGTGCCAGCAGTCCACAGAGACATACGAACACCGGGGAGCTGTTTTTT. It yields the protein CASSPQRHTNTGELFF. V usage is TRBV6-1 and J usage is TRBJ2-2; D gene uncertain. There are 16 residues in the CDR3. V shed 5 bases and J shed 0 bases, with 13 bases lying between them. Germline CDR1 MNHNS, CDR2 SASEGT.